Below are 15 T cell receptor beta chains sequenced from a single sample in a study of OX40 agonist ivuxolimab in advanced cancers. Profiling relied on immunoSEQ multiplex PCR, and the TCRdb table lists in-frame clones only, not all of them. The sample yields around 60,000 clones, about 87% seen once. The sample in question was CD4+ or CD8+ T cells sorted from blood, obtained in a trial of the OX40 agonist ivuxolimab. All receptors come from an adult with an advanced solid tumor such as melanoma, head and neck, liver or kidney cancer.

V usage is TRBV7-9 and J usage is TRBJ2-7, with TRBD2 identical over 11 bases. V gave up 6 bases and J gave up 4 bases; unmatched junction bases: 8. Germline-derived CDR1 and CDR2 are SEHNR and FQNEAQ (reference sequence). The CDR3 has 15 amino acids. CDR3 in amino acids: CASSLLAGALYEQYF. CDR3 DNA: TGTGCCAGCAGTCTACTAGCGGGAGCTTTATACGAGCAGTACTTC.

The chain has TRBV7-8 and TRBJ1-1; the match to TRBD1 covers 8 bases. Per the germline V gene, CDR1 is SGHVS and CDR2 is FQNEAQ. The ends lost 5 bases at V and 5 bases at J; junction bases unmatched: 7. CDR3 length equals 14 residues. This CDR3 is CASSVRTGFTEAFF. The CDR3 bases are TGTGCCAGCAGCGTACGGACAGGGTTTACTGAAGCTTTCTTT.

The chain employs TRBV30 and TRBJ2-5; D possibly uses TRBD1 or TRBD2 (5 bases each). Germline V gives CDR1 GTSNPN, CDR2 SVGIG (reference sequence). The CDR3 runs to 14 residues. Trimming shortened V by 2 bases and J by 5 bases, and 15 bases separated the two germline ends. The CDR3 DNA reads as TGTGCCTGGAGTCCCGGGGCTATAGGGGAGACCCAGTACTTC. Its protein product is CAWSPGAIGETQYF.

The chain joins TRBV6-5 to TRBJ2-7; D gene unclear. This CDR3 has 13 residues. The V and J ends lost 6 bases and 0 bases respectively, with 9 bases between them. From germline, CDR1 is MNHEY and CDR2 SVGAGI. Written as DNA, the CDR3 is TGTGCCAGCAGCAAGGACGGCTCCTACGAGCAGTACTTC. Encoded protein: CASSKDGSYEQYF.

This clone was observed a handful of times. This sequence joins TRBV7-3 and TRBJ2-2; weak D call: TRBD1 (5 bases). V lost 7 bases and J 5 bases, leaving 11 bases between the germline ends. This CDR3 is 13 amino acids long. CDR1 and CDR2 from the germline V gene are SGHTA and FQGTGA. CDR3 in DNA: TGTGCCAGCAACGTTCAGGGAACCGGGGAGCTGTTTTTT. This codes for CASNVQGTGELFF.

This clone was seen only once. The chain uses TRBV6-6 and TRBJ1-4; 7 nucleotides align to TRBD1. The CDR3 covers 15 residues. V lost 5 bases and J lost 8; bases outside the gene matches: 11. Looked up from germline, CDR1 is MNHNY and CDR2 is SVGAGI (reference sequence). The CDR3 protein is CASSPTGEEGEKLFF. CDR3 nucleotides: TGTGCCAGCAGTCCTACAGGGGAAGAAGGGGAAAAACTGTTTTTT.

This chain joins TRBV11-1 and TRBJ2-5; the match to TRBD2 covers 12 bases. The CDR3 covers 15 residues. Trimming cost V 5 bases and J 1 base; bases outside gene matches: 2. The V gene's germline CDR1 is SGHAT and CDR2 FQDESV (reference sequence). The CDR3 nucleotides read TGTGCCAGCAGCCTGGGACTAGCGGGCCAAGAGACCCAGTACTTC. Protein: CASSLGLAGQETQYF.

This chain links TRBV28 with TRBJ2-6, with D uncertain. The CDR3 spans 15 residues. Germline V CDR1 and CDR2: MDHEN, SYDVKM. Trimming removed 3 bases at V and 0 bases at J, with 6 bases between. CDR3 protein: CASSLDSSGANVLTF. The DNA of the CDR3 is TGTGCCAGCAGTTTGGATTCCTCTGGGGCCAACGTCCTGACTTTC.

J is TRBJ1-4 and V is TRBV30, with TRBD1 as a possible D gene (6 bases). Germline V gene data show CDR1 as GTSNPN and CDR2 as SVGIG (reference sequence). The CDR3 has 18 residues. V lost 4 bases to trimming and J lost 0 bases, with 21 bases between them. The CDR3 protein is CAWKKTGILIATNEKLFF. The DNA for the CDR3 is TGTGCCTGGAAAAAAACAGGGATCCTAATAGCAACTAATGAAAAACTGTTTTTT.

V gene TRBV5-6 combines with J gene TRBJ2-7; 7 nucleotides line up with TRBD2. This CDR3 comprises 15 residues. Germline lookup yields CDR1 SGHDT and CDR2 YYEEEE. V was clipped by 1 base and J by 5 bases; unmatched bases: 9. The CDR3, as DNA: TGTGCCAGCAGCTTGCTTGGCGGGAGTAGCAACGAGCAGTACTTC. This codes for CASSLLGGSSNEQYF.

This rearrangement joins TRBV7-9 to TRBJ2-1; 7 bases agree with TRBD1. The CDR3 sequence is 13 residues long. With 7 bases clipped from V and 4 bases from J, the junction kept 4 bases outside the gene matches. Germline V lookup: CDR1 SEHNR, CDR2 FQNEAQ (reference sequence). The CDR3 DNA reads as TGTGCCAGCAACCGGGACAGATACAATGAGCAGTTCTTC. Amino acids: CASNRDRYNEQFF.

The V gene is TRBV28, the J gene TRBJ1-1; tentative D call: TRBD1 (6 bases). The V and J ends lost 6 bases and 5 bases respectively, with 31 bases between them. The CDR3 has 19 amino acids. Germline assignment: CDR1 MDHEN and CDR2 SYDVKM. The CDR3 DNA reads as TGTGCCAGCAGATCCACGGGACATCAAATCTATGGCCGGAGAACTGAAGCTTTCTTT. Its translation: CASRSTGHQIYGRRTEAFF.

V is TRBV7-2 and J is TRBJ1-5; no firm D call. Germline CDR1 SGHTA, CDR2 FQGNSA. V lost 4 bases, J lost 1 base, and 11 bases lay in between. The CDR3 has 15 residues. CDR3 coding DNA: TGTGCCAGCAGCTCGGATGACGGGAGCAATCAGCCCCAGCATTTT. This encodes CASSSDDGSNQPQHF.

This chain joins TRBV7-3 and TRBJ2-1, with a possible D match to TRBD2 (5 bases). The germline V gene encodes CDR1 SGHTA and CDR2 FQGTGA. The CDR3 consists of 15 residues. With 2 bases removed from V and 8 bases from J, the gap between germline ends came to 16 bases. CDR3 DNA: TGTGCCAGCAGCTTAGGAGAGGGCCTTGGGGATGAGCAGTTCTTC. Translating it yields CASSLGEGLGDEQFF.

V and J are TRBV27 and TRBJ1-5; tentatively, D is TRBD1 (5 bases). CDR1 is MNHEY and CDR2 is SMNVEV in the germline V gene (reference sequence). Between the trimmed V and J ends, which lost 3 bases and 0 bases, there was a span of 12 bases. This CDR3 spans 16 amino acids. CDR3 amino acids: CASSLSGTYSNQPQHF. CDR3 bases: TGTGCCAGCAGTTTGTCAGGGACCTATAGCAATCAGCCCCAGCATTTT.